The present entry profiles one TCR beta chain with its context. The data derive from a study of CD8 T cells in Susac syndrome. The wider study: Blood was drawn from Susac syndrome patients while they were therapy-naive, on corticosteroids, or on intravenous immunoglobulin alone.

Random hexamers primed reverse transcription of about 0.45 to 1 ug RNA. The method of amplification for TCR beta CDR3 was immunoSEQ multiplex PCR, covering 54 Vbeta and 13 Jbeta. TCRdb reanalysed the immunoSEQ multiplex PCR reads using MiXCR and keeps one entry per CDR3 protein. The sample records roughly 140,000 distinct CDR3 sequences, 85% to 95% being singletons. Definite or probable Susac syndrome was diagnosed using recently defined diagnostic criteria. The sequence was obtained from a human donor with Susac syndrome. The sample comprised CD4+ T cells from PBMCs.

The CDR3 nucleotides read TGTGCCAGCAGTGAAGTCACTGAAGCTTTCTTT. It yields the protein CASSEVTEAFF. The gene calls are TRBV25-1 and TRBJ1-1, with D uncertain. This CDR3 has 11 amino acids. Germline lookup yields CDR1 MGHDK and CDR2 SYGVNS. V gave up 2 bases and J gave up 4 bases, with 2 bases separating them.